This T cell receptor (beta chain) was retrieved from a study of CD8 T cells in ankylosing spondylitis. Regarding the study as a whole: The clones that were linked to disease were reported to be significantly enriched in matched synovial fluid samples from ankylosing spondylitis patients.

In TCRdb, the 5' RACE reads were re-called with MiXCR into one record per CDR3 protein. The repertoire holds approximately 250,000 distinct CDR3 sequences, with approximately 10% as singletons. This clonotype was picked up many times. The antigen is undetermined. CDR3 length equals 14 residues. The V and J ends lost 1 base and 3 bases respectively, with 9 bases between them. The clonotype was recovered from a male donor with ankylosing spondylitis or in good health (not recorded which). The rearrangement joins TRBV12-3 or TRBV12-4 to TRBJ2-5, with unresolved D. Input material: blood, either unsorted or a sorted T cell fraction (not recorded which). DNA of the CDR3: TGTGCCAGCAGTTTAGAGGGCAGAAAAGAGACCCAGTACTTC. Its translation: CASSLEGRKETQYF.